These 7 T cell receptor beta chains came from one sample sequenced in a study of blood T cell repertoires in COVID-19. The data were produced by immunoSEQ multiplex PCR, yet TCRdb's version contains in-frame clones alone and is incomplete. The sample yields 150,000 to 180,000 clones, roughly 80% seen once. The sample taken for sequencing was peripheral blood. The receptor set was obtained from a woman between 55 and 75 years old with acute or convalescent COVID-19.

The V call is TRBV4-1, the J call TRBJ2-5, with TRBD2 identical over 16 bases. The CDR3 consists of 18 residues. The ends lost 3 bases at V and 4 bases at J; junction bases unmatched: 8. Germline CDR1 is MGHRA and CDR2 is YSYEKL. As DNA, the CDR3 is TGCGCCAGCAGCCATCCGGGACTAGCGGGGGGGCCACGAGAGACCCAGTACTTC. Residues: CASSHPGLAGGPRETQYF.

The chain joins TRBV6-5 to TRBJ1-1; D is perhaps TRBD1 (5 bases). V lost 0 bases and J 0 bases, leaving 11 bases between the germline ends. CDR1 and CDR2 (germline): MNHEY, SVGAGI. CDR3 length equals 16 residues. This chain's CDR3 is CASSYSGAPLNTEAFF. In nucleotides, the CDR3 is TGTGCCAGCAGTTACTCAGGGGCGCCTTTGAACACTGAAGCTTTCTTT.

For the CDR3, the DNA is TGTGCCAGCAGTTCCGAGGGGACAGGGGGTTATCAGCCCCAGCATTTT. This gives the protein CASSSEGTGGYQPQHF. The rearrangement joins TRBV6-5 to TRBJ1-5, with TRBD1 identical over 11 bases. CDR3 length: 16 amino acids. V shed 4 bases, J shed 5 bases, and the junction held 7 bases outside the gene matches. Germline CDR1 is MNHEY and CDR2 is SVGAGI.

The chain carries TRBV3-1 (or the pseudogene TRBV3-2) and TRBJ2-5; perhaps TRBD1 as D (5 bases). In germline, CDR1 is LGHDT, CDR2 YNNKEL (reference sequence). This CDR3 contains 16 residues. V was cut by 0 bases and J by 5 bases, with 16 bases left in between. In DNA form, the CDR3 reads TGTGCCAGCAGCCAAGATCTTTGGGCACCAGGGGAGACCCAGTACTTC. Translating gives CASSQDLWAPGETQYF.

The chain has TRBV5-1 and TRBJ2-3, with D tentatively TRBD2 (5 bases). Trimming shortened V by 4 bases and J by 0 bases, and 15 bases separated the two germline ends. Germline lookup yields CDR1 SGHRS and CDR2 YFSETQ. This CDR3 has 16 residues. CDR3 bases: TGCGCCAGCAGCCCGGGAATGGGCATTAGCACAGATACGCAGTATTTT. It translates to CASSPGMGISTDTQYF.

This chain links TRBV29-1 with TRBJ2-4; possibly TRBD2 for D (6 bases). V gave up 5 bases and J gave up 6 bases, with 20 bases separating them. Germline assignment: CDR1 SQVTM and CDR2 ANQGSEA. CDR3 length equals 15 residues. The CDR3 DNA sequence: TGCAGCGTTTCCCGGACGGGGACTTCAGGAAACATTCAGTACTTC. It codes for CSVSRTGTSGNIQYF.

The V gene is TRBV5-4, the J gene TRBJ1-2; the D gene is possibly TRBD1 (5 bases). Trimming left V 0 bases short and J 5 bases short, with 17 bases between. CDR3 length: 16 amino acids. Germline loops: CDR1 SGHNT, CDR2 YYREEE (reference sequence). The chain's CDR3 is CASSLVGAGGGYGYTF. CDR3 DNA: TGTGCCAGCAGCTTGGTAGGGGCAGGAGGAGGGTATGGCTACACCTTC.